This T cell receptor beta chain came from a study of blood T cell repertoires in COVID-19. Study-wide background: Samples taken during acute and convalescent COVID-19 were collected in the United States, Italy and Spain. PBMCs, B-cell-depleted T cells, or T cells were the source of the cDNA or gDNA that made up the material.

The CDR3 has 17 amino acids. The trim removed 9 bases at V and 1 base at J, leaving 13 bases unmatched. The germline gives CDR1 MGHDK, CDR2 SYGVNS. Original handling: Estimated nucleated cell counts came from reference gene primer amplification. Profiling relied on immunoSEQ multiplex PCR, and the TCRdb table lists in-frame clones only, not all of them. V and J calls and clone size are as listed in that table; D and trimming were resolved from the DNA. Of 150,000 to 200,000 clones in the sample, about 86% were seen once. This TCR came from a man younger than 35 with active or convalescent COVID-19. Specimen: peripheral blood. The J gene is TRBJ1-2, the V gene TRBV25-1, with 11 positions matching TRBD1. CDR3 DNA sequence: TGTGCCAGATCAAAAGGAAGGGACAGGGGGGTTAACTATGGCTACACCTTC. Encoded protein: CARSKGRDRGVNYGYTF.